This entry is about one T cell receptor (beta chain). The data belong to a study of shared clonotypes between healthy human individuals. Study-level information: The plates for each donor numbered three CD4 naive, three CD4 memory, two CD8 naive and one CD8 memory.

The naive CD8 population came from CD45RO-negative cells selected for CCR7, without terminally differentiated effector memory CD45RA+ cells. Some 30,000 T cell genomes (around 0.2 ug DNA) went into each sorted-subset replicate. Clones were sequenced by immunoSEQ multiplex PCR, and TCRdb holds only the in-frame ones, with some missing. The sample records about 2 million clones, roughly 95% being singletons. Sequencing used naive CD8+ T cells sorted from blood. This receptor was taken from a man between 18 and 29 years old in good health.

The CDR3 is CASSLRRGSSSYNEQFF. CDR3 nucleotide sequence: TGTGCCAGCAGTTTAAGGAGGGGCTCAAGCTCCTACAATGAGCAGTTCTTC. The chain carries TRBV28 and TRBJ2-1; possible D gene TRBD2, 6 bases. V was trimmed by 2 bases and J by 0 bases, leaving 14 bases between them. This CDR3 contains 17 residues. Germline V CDR1 and CDR2: MDHEN, SYDVKM.